The 17 T cell receptor beta chains below all came from one sample that was sequenced in a study of immune characterization of retroperitoneal liposarcoma. One entry per CDR3 protein results from TCRdb running MiXCR on the PCR reads. The sample lists approximately 11,000 distinct CDR3 sequences, roughly 35% occurring once. Sequencing was done on a sample of tumor tissue. All receptors come from a male donor with retroperitoneal liposarcoma.

The chain employs TRBV27 and TRBJ2-3; TRBD2 aligns across 14 bases. There are 17 residues in the CDR3. V shed 6 bases and J 0 bases; nucleotides not matched to a gene: 5. In germline, CDR1 is MNHEY, CDR2 SMNVEV (reference sequence). The CDR3 coding sequence is TGTGCCAGCAGGGCGACTAGCGGGAGGGCTAGCACAGATACGCAGTATTTT. Amino acids: CASRATSGRASTDTQYF.

This clonotype is medium-sized. The chain recombines TRBV6-1 with TRBJ2-1; D possibly corresponds to TRBD2 (5 bases). Per the germline V gene, CDR1 is MNHNS and CDR2 is SASEGT. The V and J ends lost 8 bases and 7 bases respectively, with 9 bases between them. This CDR3 spans 11 amino acids. CDR3 protein: CASSRVNEQFF. The CDR3 bases are TGTGCCAGCTCGAGGGTAAATGAGCAGTTCTTC.

This clonotype came up many times. This chain uses TRBV11-2 with TRBJ2-1; tentative D call: TRBD2 (6 bases). CDR1 SGHAT and CDR2 FQNNGV come from the germline V gene. Trimming took off 3 bases at V and 7 bases at J, with 7 bases between the two ends. The CDR3 is 12 residues long. Written as DNA, the CDR3 is TGTGCCAGCAGCTTTAGCGGAAATGAGCAGTTCTTC. It encodes CASSFSGNEQFF.

V and J are TRBV6-1 and TRBJ2-4; the D call may be TRBD1 or TRBD2 (5 bases each). Trimming left V 7 bases short and J 8 bases short, with 12 bases between. The length of the CDR3 is 12 residues. From germline, CDR1 is MNHNS and CDR2 SASEGT. DNA of the CDR3: TGTGCCAGCAAATATGGGACGGACATTCAGTACTTC. Its translation: CASKYGTDIQYF.

This clonotype was seen many times. Here the CDR3 reads CASSLDQGGETQYF. DNA of the CDR3: TGTGCCAGCAGCTTAGATCAGGGAGGAGAGACCCAGTACTTC. V usage is TRBV7-2 and J usage is TRBJ2-1; possible D gene TRBD2, 6 bases. The J call may not be correct, given that the DNA end is closer to TRBJ2-5. The CDR3 runs to 14 residues. Germline V gene lookup returns CDR1 SGHTA and CDR2 FQGNSA.

This clonotype occurred a few times. The rearrangement joins TRBV11-2 to TRBJ2-7, with 9 bases identical to TRBD1. The CDR3 spans 16 residues. In germline, CDR1 is SGHAT, CDR2 FQNNGV. V shed 1 base and J 7 bases; nucleotides not matched to a gene: 11. In DNA form, the CDR3 reads TGTGCCAGCAGCTTAGTCGTTGGGACAGGGAACCTTGAGCAGTACTTC. Translation gives CASSLVVGTGNLEQYF.

The chain is built from TRBV6-6 and TRBJ2-1, with D unclear. The germline gives CDR1 MNHNY, CDR2 SVGAGI (reference sequence). V was pared by 5 bases and J by 12 bases, with 17 bases between. The CDR3 is 13 amino acids. The CDR3 is CASSDARRSGQFF. The CDR3 coding sequence is TGTGCCAGCAGTGATGCTAGGCGGAGTGGGCAGTTCTTC.

This clonotype has a single count. This rearrangement joins TRBV11-2 to TRBJ2-3; D possibly corresponds to TRBD2 (5 bases). CDR1 is SGHAT and CDR2 is FQNNGV in the germline V gene. The CDR3 contains 16 residues. V was trimmed by 1 base and J by 0 bases, leaving 11 bases between them. CDR3 nucleotides: TGTGCCAGCAGCTTAGGCTTAGCGAGAAGCACAGATACGCAGTATTTT. Its protein product is CASSLGLARSTDTQYF. The full variable domain, completed using reference TRBV11-2 and TRBJ2-3, is EAGVAQSPRYKIIEKRQSVAFWCNPISGHATLYWYQQILGQGPKLLIQFQNNGVVDDSQLPKDRFSAERLKGVDSTLKIQPAKLEDSAVYLCASSLGLARSTDTQYFGPGTRLTVL.

This clonotype was detected ten times or more. This sequence joins TRBV7-3 and TRBJ2-1; 10 bases agree with TRBD2. The J call may be wrong; the DNA end is better matched by TRBJ2-7. The germline gives CDR1 SGHTA, CDR2 FQGTGA. CDR3 length: 15 amino acids. The DNA of the CDR3 is TGTGCCAGCAGTTCACCGGGACTAGCGATCAATGAGCAGTACTTC. Translated: CASSSPGLAINEQYF.

By share of the sample, this clonotype is medium-sized. J is TRBJ2-2 and V is TRBV7-6, with TRBD1 identical over 8 bases. Germline V gene sequence: CDR1 SGHVS, CDR2 FNYEAQ. The CDR3 covers 17 residues. The J segment lost 7 bases and the V segment lost 5 bases, leaving 15 bases of the junction unmatched. The CDR3 coding sequence is TGTGCCAGCAGCCAAGGACAGGGCTGGACTGGATTCGGGGAGCTGTTTTTT. This sequence encodes CASSQGQGWTGFGELFF.

This chain joins TRBV11-2 and TRBJ2-1; 10 bases are shared with TRBD1. The J call may be mistaken, given a closer DNA end match to TRBJ2-7. This CDR3 has 15 amino acids. Germline CDR1 is SGHAT and CDR2 is FQNNGV. CDR3 region: CASSSDRGNSYEQYF. The CDR3 region has the DNA TGTGCCAGCAGCTCGGACAGGGGGAACTCCTACGAGCAGTACTTC.

This clonotype showed up many times. The V gene is TRBV7-2, the J gene TRBJ2-1, with D possibly being TRBD1 (6 bases). The J call may be mistaken, given a closer DNA end match to TRBJ2-7. This CDR3 is 15 amino acids long. Germline lookup yields CDR1 SGHTA and CDR2 FQGNSA. This chain's CDR3 is CASSAGDTAYNEQYF. The CDR3 DNA sequence: TGTGCCAGCAGCGCCGGGGACACGGCCTACAATGAGCAGTACTTC.

This chain uses TRBV4-1 with TRBJ1-5; 10 bases agree with TRBD1. CDR3 length equals 18 residues. Trimming at V came to 1 base and at J to 2 bases, leaving 8 bases not matched to a gene. Germline CDR1 is MGHRA and CDR2 is YSYEKL. CDR3: CASSQVKAGTGGNQPQHF. The CDR3 DNA is TGCGCCAGCAGCCAAGTCAAAGCCGGGACAGGGGGCAATCAGCCCCAGCATTTT.

The CDR3 bases are TGTGCCAGCAGTCCTCCTCGACAGCAATATAATTCACCCCTCCACTTT. It translates to CASSPPRQQYNSPLHF. The chain is built from TRBV6-1 and TRBJ1-6; a weak D match, TRBD1 (5 bases). V was cut by 5 bases and J by 4 bases, with 15 bases left in between. The CDR3 has 16 residues. Germline lookup yields CDR1 MNHNS and CDR2 SASEGT.

This clonotype qualifies as medium-sized. The chain couples TRBV6-1 to TRBJ2-1, with 10 nucleotides matching TRBD2. CDR3 length: 18 amino acids. Germline V lookup: CDR1 MNHNS, CDR2 SASEGT. The ends lost 4 bases at V and 0 bases at J; junction bases unmatched: 9. This CDR3 reads CASSAASGGLSSYNEQFF. The DNA for the CDR3 is TGTGCCAGCAGTGCGGCTAGCGGGGGTCTTAGCTCCTACAATGAGCAGTTCTTC.

This chain links TRBV6-1 with TRBJ2-5; D is tentatively TRBD1 or TRBD2 (5 bases each). The better agreement between TRBJ2-7 and the DNA end casts doubt on the J call. This CDR3 region has 14 residues. CDR1 is MNHNS and CDR2 is SASEGT in the germline V gene. DNA for the CDR3: TGTGCCAGCAGTTCCGGACCGGGACGCTACGAGCAGTACTTC. Protein: CASSSGPGRYEQYF.

This clonotype was seen only once. The chain uses TRBV27 and TRBJ2-1; possible D gene TRBD2, 6 bases. The CDR3 spans 15 residues. The V and J ends lost 6 bases and 2 bases respectively, with 14 bases between them. The germline V gene has CDR1 MNHEY and CDR2 SMNVEV (reference sequence). The CDR3 region is CASSKSGYPYNEQFF. CDR3 in DNA: TGTGCCAGCAGCAAAAGCGGGTATCCCTACAATGAGCAGTTCTTC.